What follows is one T cell receptor (beta chain) and its context. The CDR3 runs to 15 residues. Per the germline V gene, CDR1 is SNHLY and CDR2 is FYNNEI. V was shortened by 6 bases and J by 19 bases, with 28 bases between the two germline ends. These data belong to a study of tumor-infiltrating lymphocytes in oesophageal squamous cell carcinoma. TCRdb re-derived calls from the PCR reads in MiXCR, one entry per CDR3 protein. The data show about 11,000 distinct CDR3 sequences, roughly half seen once. Sequencing used esophageal tumor tissue. The receptor was derived from a male donor with esophageal squamous cell carcinoma. The chain joins TRBV2 to TRBJ1-6; possible D gene TRBD1, 6 bases. In DNA form, the CDR3 reads TGTGCCAGCAGATTCCTGGACAGTGGGCGCTACGAGCAGCACTTT. This translates into CASRFLDSGRYEQHF.